These 8 T cell receptor beta chains originate from one sample sequenced in a study of blood T cell repertoires in COVID-19. Repertoires were generated with immunoSEQ multiplex PCR, while TCRdb's copy carries only in-frame clones and drops some. The data hold around 93,000 clones, with about 83% observed a single time. The sample comprised peripheral blood. These receptors were collected from a human donor in a cohort sampled during active COVID-19.

V usage is TRBV12-3 or TRBV12-4 and J usage is TRBJ1-2; D not resolved. The CDR3 is 13 residues long. Trimming took off 5 bases at V and 6 bases at J, with 13 bases between the two ends. The CDR3 DNA is TGTGCCAGCAGTCCGAGGGTGCGGGATGGCTACACCTTC. Amino acid sequence: CASSPRVRDGYTF.

CDR3 sequence: CASSDRLYEQYF. The DNA of the CDR3 is TGTGCCAGCAGTGACAGATTATACGAGCAGTACTTC. The chain combines TRBV25-1 with TRBJ2-7; D is unresolved. This CDR3 has 12 amino acids. Looked up from germline, CDR1 is MGHDK and CDR2 is SYGVNS. The V end was cut by 3 bases, the J end by 4 bases, with 7 bases between.

The CDR3 reads CASSERARTSTDTQYF. The CDR3 DNA is TGCGCCAGCAGCGAGCGGGCGCGGACTAGCACAGATACGCAGTATTTT. The gene calls are TRBV5-1 and TRBJ2-3, with D possibly matching TRBD2 (6 bases). CDR1 SGHRS and CDR2 YFSETQ come from the germline V gene. The CDR3 runs to 16 residues. V lost 4 bases to trimming and J lost 0 bases, with 15 bases between them.

This chain uses TRBV30 with TRBJ2-5, with 14 bases matching TRBD2. Germline V gene lookup returns CDR1 GTSNPN and CDR2 SVGIG (reference sequence). The junction had 9 bases not matched to a gene; V was cut back by 0 bases and J by 3 bases. This CDR3 contains 18 residues. The CDR3 bases are TGTGCCTGGAGTGTAGGGTGGACTAGCGGGAGGAAAGAAGAGACCCAGTACTTC. This gives the protein CAWSVGWTSGRKEETQYF. Complete variable domain (other parts from reference TRBV30 and TRBJ2-5): SQTIHQWPATLVQPVGSPLSLECTVEGTSNPNLYWYRQAAGRGLQLLFYSVGIGQISSEVPQNLSASRPQDRQFILSSKKLLLSDSGFYLCAWSVGWTSGRKEETQYFGPGTRLLVL.

The V call is TRBV10-1, the J call TRBJ2-3; the match to TRBD2 covers 8 bases. The CDR3 runs 14 residues. The trim removed 3 bases at V and 2 bases at J, leaving 1 base unmatched. Looked up from germline, CDR1 is WNHNN and CDR2 is SYGVQD (reference sequence). The CDR3 coding sequence is TGCGCCAGCAGTGAAGCGGGAGCCACAGATACGCAGTATTTT. Residues: CASSEAGATDTQYF.

The chain has TRBV7-2 and TRBJ2-1, with TRBD2 identical over 12 bases. Trimming removed 4 bases from V and 14 bases from J; junction bases left unmatched: 9. This CDR3 has 14 amino acids. In germline, CDR1 is SGHTA, CDR2 FQGNSA. This CDR3 is CASSSISSGRAEFF. The CDR3 bases are TGTGCCAGCAGCTCTATCTCTAGCGGGAGGGCCGAGTTCTTC.

This clone was observed a single time. The V call is TRBV9, the J call TRBJ2-7; D remains ambiguous. Germline CDR1 is SGDLS and CDR2 is YYNGEE. V was trimmed by 0 bases and J by 3 bases, leaving 13 bases between them. The CDR3 loop spans 15 amino acids. CDR3 region: CASSVGANLNYEQYF. The CDR3 region has the DNA TGTGCCAGCAGCGTAGGGGCTAATCTAAACTACGAGCAGTACTTC.

This sequence joins TRBV27 and TRBJ1-2; 10 bases are shared with TRBD1. Germline loops: CDR1 MNHEY, CDR2 SMNVEV (reference sequence). With V trimmed by 5 bases and J by 8 bases, 8 bases remained unmatched. The CDR3 is 14 residues long. In DNA form, the CDR3 reads TGTGCCAGCAGTCCCGGGACAGGGGAATTCGGCTACACCTTC. This sequence encodes CASSPGTGEFGYTF.